A single sample is the source of the 23 T cell receptor beta chains below, sequenced in a study of naive CD8 T cells in extremely preterm neonates. Notes on the study in general: Relative to older groups, preterm infants had shorter, less trimmed CDR3s with fewer N additions.

Profiling relied on immunoSEQ multiplex PCR, and the TCRdb table lists in-frame clones only, not all of them. Of about 23,000 clones in the sample, around 88% were seen once. Preterm samples came from extremely preterm deliveries at roughly 22-29 weeks. Antigens of these TCRs are unknown. The source material was naive CD8+ T cells from cord blood. The receptors stem from a boy who was born preterm.

The V gene is TRBV9, the J gene TRBJ2-3; the D gene is possibly TRBD2 (6 bases). The CDR3 sequence is 16 residues long. Germline V gene lookup returns CDR1 SGDLS and CDR2 YYNGEE. The V gene lost 2 bases and the J gene lost 0 bases, with 13 bases spanning the gap. The CDR3 is CASSVRGIASTDTQYF. In nucleotides, the CDR3 is TGTGCCAGCAGCGTGCGGGGTATCGCTAGCACAGATACGCAGTATTTT.

V is TRBV9 and J is TRBJ2-1; 12 bases map to TRBD2. The CDR3 is 14 residues long. Germline V lookup: CDR1 SGDLS, CDR2 YYNGEE. V was clipped by 3 bases and J by 5 bases; unmatched bases: 0. CDR3 residues: CASSGLAGDNEQFF. Here the CDR3 DNA reads TGTGCCAGCAGCGGACTAGCGGGGGACAATGAGCAGTTCTTC.

This chain connects TRBV9 to TRBJ2-3; 7 bases line up with TRBD2. The junction had 2 bases not matched to a gene; V was cut back by 0 bases and J by 4 bases. Germline V gives CDR1 SGDLS, CDR2 YYNGEE. The CDR3 loop spans 14 amino acids. As DNA, the CDR3 is TGTGCCAGCAGCGTAGAAGGACTAGCAGATACGCAGTATTTT. Residues: CASSVEGLADTQYF.

V usage is TRBV30 and J usage is TRBJ2-2, with D hard to call. Germline V CDR1 and CDR2: GTSNPN, SVGIG (reference sequence). This CDR3 has 14 amino acids. V was trimmed by 0 bases and J by 4 bases, leaving 9 bases between them. The CDR3 protein is CAWSVSASTGELFF. The DNA for the CDR3 is TGTGCCTGGAGTGTAAGTGCAAGCACCGGGGAGCTGTTTTTT.

This chain connects TRBV11-2 to TRBJ1-6; 7 positions match TRBD1. CDR1 is SGHAT, CDR2 FQNNGV, per germline. The CDR3 covers 15 residues. J lost 4 bases, V lost 1 base, and 1 base had no gene match. The CDR3: CASSLARGYNSPLHF. Written as DNA, the CDR3 is TGTGCCAGCAGCTTAGCCAGGGGGTATAATTCACCCCTCCACTTT.

This chain joins TRBV27 and TRBJ2-1; D gene unclear. V was trimmed by 0 bases and J by 8 bases, leaving 8 bases between them. Germline V gene lookup returns CDR1 MNHEY and CDR2 SMNVEV (reference sequence). The CDR3 sequence is 13 residues long. For the CDR3, the DNA is TGTGCCAGCAGTTTATCATGGTTCGATGAGCAGTTCTTC. Its translation: CASSLSWFDEQFF.

J is TRBJ2-5 and V is TRBV11-2; D is unresolved. The CDR3 totals 12 residues. V lost 2 bases and J 2 bases, leaving 3 bases between the germline ends. CDR1 SGHAT and CDR2 FQNNGV come from the germline V gene. DNA of the CDR3: TGTGCCAGCAGCTTACTTCAAGAGACCCAGTACTTC. It is translated as CASSLLQETQYF. Filled out from reference TRBV11-2 and TRBJ2-5, the complete variable domain reads EAGVAQSPRYKIIEKRQSVAFWCNPISGHATLYWYQQILGQGPKLLIQFQNNGVVDDSQLPKDRFSAERLKGVDSTLKIQPAKLEDSAVYLCASSLLQETQYFGPGTRLLVL.

The count of this clone is one. The rearrangement links TRBV4-1 to TRBJ1-3; D gene unclear. The germline V and J ends were trimmed by 1 base and 0 bases, with 4 bases remaining between them. Germline V gene lookup returns CDR1 MGHRA and CDR2 YSYEKL. This CDR3 spans 14 amino acids. The CDR3 DNA is TGCGCCAGCAGCCAAGGACACTCTGGAAACACCATATATTTT. The encoded protein is CASSQGHSGNTIYF.

The sample holds a few counts of this clone. Additional DNA sequences in this sample encode the identical CDR3. This sequence joins TRBV7-2 and TRBJ2-1; the D is unclear. Trimming stripped 1 base from V and 0 bases from J, with 1 base between. Germline CDR1 and CDR2: SGHTA and FQGNSA. The CDR3 sequence is 13 residues long. CDR3: CASSLDSYNEQFF. The CDR3 nucleotides read TGTGCCAGCAGCTTAGACTCCTACAATGAGCAGTTCTTC.

Comments on this clone: One base away lies a much larger clone, so this may be a sequencing read error. The genes are TRBV5-6 and TRBJ2-7; 7 nucleotides line up with TRBD1. Germline V gene lookup returns CDR1 SGHDT and CDR2 YYEEEE. V was clipped by 3 bases and J by 0 bases; unmatched bases: 0. The CDR3 totals 13 residues. The CDR3 spells CASSWDSSYEQYF. CDR3 DNA: TGTGCCAGCAGCTGGGACAGCTCCTACGAGCAGTACTTC.

The chain links TRBV5-1 to TRBJ2-3; 8 nucleotides line up with TRBD1. V shed 3 bases and J 4 bases; nucleotides not matched to a gene: 1. The CDR3 runs 13 residues. Per the germline V gene, CDR1 is SGHRS and CDR2 is YFSETQ. CDR3 amino acids: CASSWDRPDTQYF. CDR3 DNA sequence: TGCGCCAGCAGCTGGGACAGGCCAGATACGCAGTATTTT.

V and J are TRBV6-9 and TRBJ1-5, with a weak D call TRBD1 (6 bases). V was pared by 2 bases and J by 4 bases, with 6 bases between. CDR1 and CDR2 from the germline V gene are MNHGY and SVAAGI. The CDR3 runs 13 residues. CDR3 residues: CASSYGTNQPQHF. DNA of the CDR3: TGTGCCAGCAGTTATGGGACAAATCAGCCCCAGCATTTT.

The rearrangement joins TRBV6-8 to TRBJ1-1; D call uncertain. The CDR3 extends over 13 amino acids. Germline lookup yields CDR1 MNHGY and CDR2 SAAAGT. The ends were cut back, 8 bases at V and 3 bases at J, with 13 bases in the middle. The CDR3 DNA reads TGTGCCAGCGAAAGGGATCGGGACACTGAAGCTTTCTTT. Residues: CASERDRDTEAFF.

The rearrangement joins TRBV9 to TRBJ1-5; TRBD1 is a possible D gene (5 bases). This CDR3 spans 14 amino acids. Deletions cut 0 bases from V and 1 base from J, with 5 bases between. From germline, CDR1 is SGDLS and CDR2 YYNGEE. Written as DNA, the CDR3 is TGTGCCAGCAGCGTAGGGGGCAGCAATCAGCCCCAGCATTTT. Protein product: CASSVGGSNQPQHF.

This clone was recorded a few times. The rearrangement uses TRBV27 and TRBJ1-5; D possibly corresponds to TRBD1 (5 bases). Germline V CDR1 and CDR2: MNHEY, SMNVEV (reference sequence). V was shortened by 6 bases and J by 2 bases, with 5 bases between the two germline ends. CDR3 size: 12 residues. The DNA for the CDR3 is TGTGCCAGCAGGACAGGCAATCAGCCCCAGCATTTT. It yields the protein CASRTGNQPQHF.

V and J are TRBV4-3 and TRBJ2-7, with D unclear. Trimming stripped 0 bases from V and 0 bases from J, with 9 bases between. The germline CDR1 and CDR2 sequences are LGHNA and YSLEER. There are 15 residues in the CDR3. The CDR3 nucleotides are TGCGCCAGCAGCCAAGATCGGCAAAACTCCTACGAGCAGTACTTC. Translation gives CASSQDRQNSYEQYF.

The V call is TRBV25-1, the J call TRBJ1-1; D is undetermined. Trimming pared 3 bases from V and 4 bases from J, leaving 3 bases between. CDR3 length: 11 amino acids. Germline V gene data show CDR1 as MGHDK and CDR2 as SYGVNS. The chain's CDR3 is CASSDSTEAFF. Written as DNA, the CDR3 is TGTGCCAGCAGTGACAGCACTGAAGCTTTCTTT.

The chain carries TRBV27 and TRBJ2-7, with 8 nucleotides matching TRBD1. Per germline, CDR1 MNHEY and CDR2 SMNVEV (reference sequence). V was pared by 2 bases and J by 4 bases, with 4 bases of the junction left unmatched. This CDR3 has 14 residues. CDR3 coding DNA: TGTGCCAGCAGTTTACAGGGGGCGTTTTACGAGCAGTACTTC. This sequence encodes CASSLQGAFYEQYF.

The chain combines TRBV4-1 with TRBJ2-3; TRBD2 matches 7 bases. The CDR3 has 15 amino acids. Germline V gene lookup returns CDR1 MGHRA and CDR2 YSYEKL. Germline trimming cut 0 bases from V and 4 bases from J; bases unmatched to any gene: 4. The CDR3 spells CASSQEGSGADTQYF. CDR3 in DNA: TGCGCCAGCAGCCAAGAGGGGAGCGGGGCAGATACGCAGTATTTT.

The rearrangement uses TRBV19 and TRBJ2-1; 7 nucleotides agree with TRBD1. The CDR3 covers 14 residues. Germline values: CDR1 LNHDA, CDR2 SQIVND (reference sequence). After removal of 4 bases from V and 4 bases from J, the junction contained 4 bases not matched to a gene. The DNA for the CDR3 is TGTGCCAGTAGTAGTGACAGGGTTTACAATGAGCAGTTCTTC. Translation gives CASSSDRVYNEQFF.

The V and J genes are TRBV13 and TRBJ1-6; 12 bases fit TRBD1. This CDR3 region has 16 residues. Trimming removed 3 bases from V and 5 bases from J; junction bases left unmatched: 2. Germline V lookup: CDR1 PRHDT, CDR2 FYEKMQ (reference sequence). In DNA form, the CDR3 reads TGTGCCAGCAGCTTCGGGACAGGGGGCGATAATTCACCCCTCCACTTT. This sequence encodes CASSFGTGGDNSPLHF.

The genes are TRBV10-2 and TRBJ2-5, with 9 bases lining up with TRBD2. The V gene end was trimmed by 3 bases and the J gene end by 1 base; junction bases not matched to a gene: 6. The V gene's germline CDR1 is WSHSY and CDR2 SAAADI. This CDR3 is 16 amino acids long. In nucleotides, the CDR3 is TGCGCCAGCAGTGATATCGTGCGGGGGGGCCAAGAGACCCAGTACTTC. Its translation: CASSDIVRGGQETQYF.

V usage is TRBV4-3 and J usage is TRBJ2-7; 8 bases align to TRBD1. This CDR3 contains 14 residues. The trim removed 4 bases at V and 0 bases at J, leaving 2 bases unmatched. The germline V gene encodes CDR1 LGHNA and CDR2 YSLEER. The CDR3 DNA reads TGCGCCAGCAGCCCCGGGACAGGCTCCTACGAGCAGTACTTC. Encoded protein: CASSPGTGSYEQYF.